This passage covers 13 T cell receptor beta chains from one sample sequenced in a study of blood T cell repertoires in COVID-19. Clones were read by immunoSEQ multiplex PCR, and TCRdb kept only the in-frame ones, dropping some. The table has about 170,000 clones, 80% to 85% seen once. The specimen sequenced was peripheral blood. The receptors originated from a man between 65 and 85 years old with active or convalescent COVID-19.

Notes on this clone: The same CDR3 can be traced to other DNA sequences in this sample. The rearrangement joins TRBV18 to TRBJ2-1; 11 nucleotides align to TRBD2. The junction had 2 bases not matched to a gene; V was cut back by 0 bases and J by 4 bases. Germline CDR1 and CDR2: KGHSH and LQKENI. The CDR3 is made up of 16 amino acids. In nucleotides, the CDR3 is TGTGCCAGCTCACCACCGGGACTAGCGGTTTACAATGAGCAGTTCTTC. Translation: CASSPPGLAVYNEQFF.

V usage is TRBV27 and J usage is TRBJ1-2; TRBD1 agrees at 11 bases. Germline V lookup: CDR1 MNHEY, CDR2 SMNVEV (reference sequence). V was pared by 5 bases and J by 8 bases, with 4 bases of the junction left unmatched. The CDR3 sequence is 13 residues long. The CDR3 sequence: CASSGQGARGYTF. The CDR3, as DNA: TGTGCCAGCAGTGGACAGGGGGCCCGGGGCTACACCTTC.

This chain joins TRBV28 and TRBJ1-3; 7 bases match TRBD1. This CDR3 has 14 residues. Germline V gene lookup returns CDR1 MDHEN and CDR2 SYDVKM. After removal of 8 bases from V and 0 bases from J, the junction contained 4 bases not matched to a gene. The CDR3 DNA sequence: TGTGCCAGCGGACGGGACAGCTCTGGAAACACCATATATTTT. Translation gives CASGRDSSGNTIYF.

The chain uses TRBV29-1 and TRBJ2-7; D not certain. V shed 3 bases and J shed 0 bases, with 6 bases lying between them. Germline values: CDR1 SQVTM, CDR2 ANQGSEA. This CDR3 contains 12 residues. CDR3 nucleotide sequence: TGCAGCGTTGACGGTGGCTCCTACGAGCAGTACTTC. It codes for CSVDGGSYEQYF.

This clone has only a few counts. This chain joins TRBV7-3 and TRBJ1-6, with D uncertain. Deletions cut 1 base from V and 8 bases from J, with 12 bases between. This CDR3 comprises 15 residues. Germline CDR1 is SGHTA and CDR2 is FQGTGA. CDR3 in amino acids: CASSLIGLRDSPLHF. CDR3 DNA: TGTGCCAGCAGCTTAATTGGACTGCGGGATTCACCCCTCCACTTT.

The chain combines TRBV24-1 with TRBJ1-2; 8 bases are a match to TRBD1. CDR3 size: 15 residues. The germline CDR1 and CDR2 sequences are KGHDR and SFDVKD. The ends lost 1 base at V and 5 bases at J; junction bases unmatched: 5. CDR3 sequence reads: CATSDFPTGAYGYTF. The CDR3 DNA follows: TGTGCCACCAGTGATTTCCCGACAGGGGCGTATGGCTACACCTTC.

The genes are TRBV10-1 and TRBJ1-5; D is unresolved. V lost 6 bases and J lost 7, with 16 bases in between. The CDR3 is made up of 14 amino acids. Per germline, CDR1 WNHNN and CDR2 SYGVQD (reference sequence). The CDR3 sequence: CASRYTRSEQPQHF. The CDR3 nucleotides read TGCGCCAGCAGATATACAAGAAGTGAACAGCCCCAGCATTTT.

The genes are TRBV10-3 and TRBJ2-3, with D possibly matching TRBD1 (6 bases). The CDR3 loop spans 13 amino acids. The germline V gene encodes CDR1 ENHRY and CDR2 SYGVKD. V gave up 11 bases and J gave up 2 bases, with 14 bases separating them. CDR3 in DNA: TGTGCCCTAAACAGGGAATTCACAGATACGCAGTATTTT. Translating gives CALNREFTDTQYF.

This chain joins TRBV28 and TRBJ1-2, with TRBD1 matching 9 bases. V trimming: 5 bases; J trimming: 4 bases; junction bases outside the gene matches: 11. Germline V lookup: CDR1 MDHEN, CDR2 SYDVKM. The CDR3 is made up of 16 amino acids. CDR3 amino acids: CASSVAAGDRAYGYTF. The CDR3 DNA reads as TGTGCCAGCAGTGTAGCCGCCGGGGACAGGGCCTATGGCTACACCTTC.

This clone has just one count. CDR3 coding DNA: TGTGCCAGCAGCTTACAGGTCAACACCGGGGAGCTGTTTTTT. This sequence encodes CASSLQVNTGELFF. The chain carries TRBV11-2 and TRBJ2-2; no definite D call. The V end lost 2 bases, the J end lost 2 bases, and 6 bases lay between the germline ends. The CDR3 has 14 amino acids. CDR1 is SGHAT, CDR2 FQNNGV, per germline.

The rearrangement links TRBV9 to TRBJ2-1, with D tentatively TRBD2 (6 bases). This CDR3 has 16 residues. Germline loops: CDR1 SGDLS, CDR2 YYNGEE. V was trimmed by 0 bases and J by 0 bases, leaving 10 bases between them. The CDR3 DNA reads as TGTGCCAGCAGCGTAGTAGCGGCCAGCTCCTACAATGAGCAGTTCTTC. Protein product: CASSVVAASSYNEQFF.

The gene calls are TRBV15 and TRBJ2-7; perhaps TRBD1 as D (6 bases). This CDR3 is built from 16 residues. The germline V gene encodes CDR1 LNHNV and CDR2 YYDKDF (reference sequence). Trimming cost V 4 bases and J 1 base, with 17 bases left between them. In nucleotides, the CDR3 is TGTGCCACCAGCAAGTCCCCCGGCAGGGGATCCTACGAGCAGTACTTC. It encodes CATSKSPGRGSYEQYF.

The chain joins TRBV19 to TRBJ2-1, with 10 bases identical to TRBD1. Trimming at V came to 8 bases and at J to 8 bases, leaving 9 bases not matched to a gene. The length of the CDR3 is 14 residues. The germline gives CDR1 LNHDA, CDR2 SQIVND (reference sequence). The CDR3 DNA is TGTGCCAGTGGACCAAGACAGGGGGCGGATGAGCAGTTCTTC. It is translated as CASGPRQGADEQFF.